The 16 T cell receptor beta chains below all came from one sample that was sequenced in a study of blood T cell repertoires in COVID-19. The repertoire was sequenced with immunoSEQ multiplex PCR; TCRdb's copy has only in-frame clones and lacks some. In the table there are about 260,000 clones, 75% to 95% of which are singletons. Sequencing was done on a sample of peripheral blood. These receptors came from a person aged 18 to 35 with COVID-19, enrolled during active disease.

The chain's CDR3 is CASGSTGSGNTIYF. The CDR3 DNA is TGCGCCAGCGGGTCGACAGGGTCCGGAAACACCATATATTTT. This sequence joins TRBV5-1 and TRBJ1-3; 7 nucleotides agree with TRBD1. The germline V gene encodes CDR1 SGHRS and CDR2 YFSETQ. CDR3 size: 14 residues. The ends lost 7 bases at V and 4 bases at J; junction bases unmatched: 8.

The chain couples TRBV3-1 (or the pseudogene TRBV3-2) to TRBJ2-1, with unresolved D. The V end lost 0 bases, the J end lost 2 bases, and 8 bases lay between the germline ends. This CDR3 region has 15 residues. Germline V lookup: CDR1 LGHDT, CDR2 YNNKEL (reference sequence). The CDR3 DNA is TGTGCCAGCAGCCAAGATTCGTCAGCCTACAATGAGCAGTTCTTC. Translating gives CASSQDSSAYNEQFF.

The gene calls are TRBV9 and TRBJ1-1; D might be TRBD1 (5 bases). Deletions cut 7 bases from V and 7 bases from J, with 17 bases between. The CDR3 is 13 residues long. CDR1 is SGDLS, CDR2 YYNGEE, per germline. CDR3 in DNA: TGTGCCAGCGCCGTGGGGGGTAGCGGTGAAGCTTTCTTT. Amino acid sequence: CASAVGGSGEAFF.

This clone was seen only once. V usage is TRBV7-9 and J usage is TRBJ2-1, with D perhaps matching TRBD2 (5 bases). The CDR3 loop spans 13 amino acids. Germline CDR1 and CDR2: SEHNR and FQNEAQ (reference sequence). The ends were cut back, 2 bases at V and 10 bases at J, with 12 bases in the middle. CDR3: CASSLSSPGEQFF. CDR3 nucleotide sequence: TGTGCCAGCAGCTTAAGCAGTCCGGGAGAGCAGTTCTTC.

The chain combines TRBV19 with TRBJ1-2; D might be TRBD1 (6 bases). Germline V CDR1 and CDR2: LNHDA, SQIVND (reference sequence). V gave up 7 bases and J gave up 8 bases, with 14 bases separating them. The CDR3 is 12 amino acids. The CDR3 DNA reads as TGTGCCAGTACCACGACAGGAAAGGGCTACACCTTC. This codes for CASTTTGKGYTF.

The chain is built from TRBV5-4 and TRBJ1-1; 7 nucleotides align to TRBD1. CDR1 SGHNT and CDR2 YYREEE come from the germline V gene (reference sequence). The V and J ends lost 3 bases and 1 base, in that order; junction bases with no gene match: 6. The CDR3 extends over 15 amino acids. The CDR3 sequence is CASSSPGQENTEAFF. The CDR3 DNA follows: TGTGCCAGCAGCTCGCCTGGACAGGAGAACACTGAAGCTTTCTTT.

The chain combines TRBV7-9 with TRBJ1-2; TRBD1 agrees at 7 bases. After removal of 7 bases from V and 7 bases from J, the junction contained 12 bases not matched to a gene. CDR3 length: 14 amino acids. Germline V lookup: CDR1 SEHNR, CDR2 FQNEAQ (reference sequence). DNA of the CDR3: TGTGCCAGCAACGAAGAGACAGGGTCCGGTGGCTACACCTTC. Protein sequence: CASNEETGSGGYTF.

The chain joins TRBV6-5 to TRBJ1-4; D is perhaps TRBD1 (6 bases). V lost 1 base and J 8 bases, leaving 17 bases between the germline ends. The CDR3 sequence is 16 residues long. Germline V gene data show CDR1 as MNHEY and CDR2 as SVGAGI. CDR3 DNA: TGTGCCAGCAGTTACTGGAGACCCAGGCAGGGGGAAAAACTGTTTTTT. This translates into CASSYWRPRQGEKLFF.

The chain has TRBV6-1 and TRBJ1-4; 7 nucleotides line up with TRBD1. The CDR3 runs to 14 residues. J lost 6 bases, V lost 3 bases, and 4 bases had no gene match. Germline assignment: CDR1 MNHNS and CDR2 SASEGT. CDR3 nucleotide sequence: TGTGCCAGCAGTGAGGACAGGCGGCATGAAAAACTGTTTTTT. Its translation is CASSEDRRHEKLFF.

V usage is TRBV4-1 and J usage is TRBJ2-1; 11 nucleotides agree with TRBD2. Germline V gene sequence: CDR1 MGHRA, CDR2 YSYEKL. The CDR3 spans 19 residues. V shed 3 bases, J shed 2 bases, and the junction held 12 bases outside the gene matches. The CDR3 here is CASSHRLAGRRVAYNEQFF. DNA of the CDR3: TGCGCCAGCAGCCACCGACTAGCGGGGCGGAGGGTGGCCTACAATGAGCAGTTCTTC.

This chain joins TRBV24-1 and TRBJ1-4; 7 bases line up with TRBD1. Germline loops: CDR1 KGHDR, CDR2 SFDVKD. The CDR3 totals 14 residues. With 8 bases clipped from V and 3 bases from J, the junction kept 5 bases outside the gene matches. CDR3 amino acids: CATIPGQPNEKLFF. In DNA, the CDR3 is TGTGCCACCATACCGGGACAGCCTAATGAAAAACTGTTTTTT.

CDR3 nucleotide sequence: TGCGCCAGCAGCCAAGGCCTAGCGGAGAACACAGATACGCAGTATTTT. Protein product: CASSQGLAENTDTQYF. The chain combines TRBV4-1 with TRBJ2-3; 7 nucleotides line up with TRBD2. The CDR3 sequence is 16 residues long. With V trimmed by 1 base and J by 2 bases, 6 bases remained unmatched. The V gene's germline CDR1 is MGHRA and CDR2 YSYEKL.

Written as DNA, the CDR3 is TGTGCCAGCAGCGCCCAGGGGGCAGATACGCAGTATTTT. Encoded protein: CASSAQGADTQYF. The chain combines TRBV7-2 with TRBJ2-3; 7 positions agree with TRBD1. Germline CDR1 SGHTA, CDR2 FQGNSA. The CDR3 covers 13 residues. Germline trimming cut 5 bases from V and 4 bases from J; bases unmatched to any gene: 3.

The V and J genes are TRBV5-1 and TRBJ1-4; the D is unclear. V gave up 2 bases and J gave up 8 bases, with 16 bases separating them. This CDR3 has 15 amino acids. CDR1 is SGHRS, CDR2 YFSETQ, per germline. CDR3: CASSFGVRGGEKLFF. The CDR3 nucleotides are TGCGCCAGCAGCTTTGGGGTCCGGGGTGGCGAAAAACTGTTTTTT.

J is TRBJ1-1 and V is TRBV3-1 (or the pseudogene TRBV3-2); 9 bases agree with TRBD1. Germline V gene lookup returns CDR1 LGHDT and CDR2 YNNKEL (reference sequence). CDR3 size: 16 residues. V gave up 5 bases and J gave up 0 bases; unmatched junction bases: 7. CDR3 region: CASSTRTGALNTEAFF. Written as DNA, the CDR3 is TGTGCCAGCAGCACCAGGACAGGGGCTTTGAACACTGAAGCTTTCTTT.

DNA for the CDR3: TGTGCCAGCAGTCTTGGGAGCAGCAATCAGCCCCAGCATTTT. Protein product: CASSLGSSNQPQHF. This chain links TRBV27 with TRBJ1-5; D call uncertain. The germline V gene has CDR1 MNHEY and CDR2 SMNVEV (reference sequence). CDR3 length: 14 amino acids. V lost 5 bases to trimming and J lost 1 base, with 9 bases between them.